Listed below are T cell receptor beta chains from one sample, sequenced in a study of shared clonotypes between healthy human individuals. Assay used: immunoSEQ multiplex PCR; TCRdb lists only in-frame clones, some missing. The table lists approximately 1.4 million clones, approximately 98% of them singletons. Input material: naive CD4+ T cells sorted from blood. The receptors were gathered from a man aged 25-45 years in good health. Each CDR3 is given with its conserved first and last residue. Fields, in order: J gene, V gene, D gene, clone size, CDR3 length, CDR3 protein, CDR3 DNA. D genes are given only for firm matches. The size of a clone is reported for some rows only, either as once, few or many, or as a class for expanded clones.

j_call: TRBJ2-3
v_call: TRBV11-1
d_call: NA
clone_size: NA
cdr3_length: 13
cdr3_aa: CASSLEGSPTQYF
cdr3_nt: TGTGCCAGCAGCTTAGAGGGGTCGCCTACGCAGTATTTT

j_call: TRBJ2-7
v_call: TRBV5-4
d_call: TRBD2
clone_size: once
cdr3_length: 16
cdr3_aa: CASSWRVGGSSYEQYF
cdr3_nt: TGTGCCAGCAGCTGGAGGGTGGGCGGGAGTTCCTACGAGCAGTACTTC

j_call: TRBJ2-7
v_call: TRBV30
d_call: NA
clone_size: NA
cdr3_length: 12
cdr3_aa: CAWSDSPYEQYF
cdr3_nt: TGTGCCTGGAGTGACAGTCCCTACGAGCAGTACTTC

j_call: TRBJ2-5
v_call: TRBV9
d_call: TRBD2
clone_size: NA
cdr3_length: 15
cdr3_aa: CASSSTSGIQETQYF
cdr3_nt: TGTGCCAGCAGCTCGACTAGCGGGATCCAAGAGACCCAGTACTTC

j_call: TRBJ2-7
v_call: TRBV14
d_call: TRBD1
clone_size: NA
cdr3_length: 13
cdr3_aa: CASRDRRSYEQYF
cdr3_nt: TGTGCCAGCCGGGACAGGAGATCCTACGAGCAGTACTTC

j_call: TRBJ2-5
v_call: TRBV5-1
d_call: TRBD2
clone_size: NA
cdr3_length: 15
cdr3_aa: CATRFGASGSETQYF
cdr3_nt: TGCGCCACCCGCTTTGGGGCTAGCGGGAGTGAGACCCAGTACTTC

j_call: TRBJ1-2
v_call: TRBV28
d_call: NA
clone_size: NA
cdr3_length: 19
cdr3_aa: CASSPPITLDRTGLYGYTF
cdr3_nt: TGTGCCAGCAGTCCTCCGATTACCCTAGACAGGACGGGACTCTATGGCTACACCTTC

j_call: TRBJ1-1
v_call: TRBV29-1
d_call: NA
clone_size: NA
cdr3_length: 14
cdr3_aa: CSVGQLKRDTEAFF
cdr3_nt: TGCAGCGTTGGACAGCTCAAAAGGGACACTGAAGCTTTCTTT

j_call: TRBJ2-1
v_call: TRBV28
d_call: TRBD2
clone_size: NA
cdr3_length: 17
cdr3_aa: CASSFPGLAGSYNEQFF
cdr3_nt: TGTGCCAGCAGTTTTCCGGGACTAGCGGGCTCCTACAATGAGCAGTTCTTC

j_call: TRBJ1-4
v_call: TRBV10-3
d_call: NA
clone_size: once
cdr3_length: 14
cdr3_aa: CAISSLPGPEKLFF
cdr3_nt: TGTGCCATCAGTAGCCTCCCTGGACCCGAAAAACTGTTTTTT

j_call: TRBJ2-7
v_call: TRBV7-2
d_call: TRBD2
clone_size: NA
cdr3_length: 14
cdr3_aa: CASGLAGGSYEQYF
cdr3_nt: TGTGCCAGCGGACTAGCGGGAGGTTCCTACGAGCAGTACTTC

j_call: TRBJ2-3
v_call: TRBV7-3
d_call: NA
clone_size: NA
cdr3_length: 16
cdr3_aa: CASSFLVRERTDTQYF
cdr3_nt: TGTGCCAGCAGCTTCCTTGTACGGGAGCGCACAGATACGCAGTATTTT

j_call: TRBJ2-3
v_call: TRBV5-6
d_call: TRBD2
clone_size: once
cdr3_length: 15
cdr3_aa: CASSLVLAGADTQYF
cdr3_nt: TGTGCCAGCAGCTTGGTATTAGCGGGAGCCGATACGCAGTATTTT

j_call: TRBJ2-1
v_call: TRBV19
d_call: TRBD1
clone_size: NA
cdr3_length: 14
cdr3_aa: CASNPGDRYNEQFF
cdr3_nt: TGTGCCAGTAACCCCGGGGACAGGTACAATGAGCAGTTCTTC

j_call: TRBJ2-7
v_call: TRBV5-6
d_call: NA
clone_size: NA
cdr3_length: 15
cdr3_aa: CASSLRSGSSYEQYF
cdr3_nt: TGTGCCAGCAGCCTGCGAAGCGGGTCCTCCTACGAGCAGTACTTC

j_call: TRBJ1-2
v_call: TRBV29-1
d_call: NA
clone_size: NA
cdr3_length: 12
cdr3_aa: CSVLGLNYGYTF
cdr3_nt: TGCAGCGTTCTGGGACTTAACTATGGCTACACCTTC

j_call: TRBJ2-5
v_call: TRBV27
d_call: NA
clone_size: NA
cdr3_length: 13
cdr3_aa: CASSRGGGETQYF
cdr3_nt: TGTGCCAGCAGTCGGGGAGGGGGAGAGACCCAGTACTTC

j_call: TRBJ2-4
v_call: TRBV2
d_call: NA
clone_size: NA
cdr3_length: 13
cdr3_aa: CASSEETGNIQYF
cdr3_nt: TGTGCCAGCAGTGAGGAGACAGGAAACATTCAGTACTTC

j_call: TRBJ2-7
v_call: TRBV30
d_call: TRBD1
clone_size: NA
cdr3_length: 13
cdr3_aa: CAWQTGGKYEQYF
cdr3_nt: TGTGCCTGGCAGACAGGGGGGAAGTACGAGCAGTACTTC

j_call: TRBJ1-2
v_call: TRBV7-9
d_call: NA
clone_size: NA
cdr3_length: 17
cdr3_aa: CASSLAWDLAGLHGYTF
cdr3_nt: TGTGCCAGCAGCTTAGCGTGGGACTTGGCGGGGCTGCATGGCTACACCTTC

j_call: TRBJ1-1
v_call: TRBV29-1
d_call: NA
clone_size: NA
cdr3_length: 11
cdr3_aa: CSVEVGSGAFF
cdr3_nt: TGCAGCGTTGAGGTGGGTTCGGGCGCTTTCTTT

j_call: TRBJ2-1
v_call: TRBV5-1
d_call: TRBD2
clone_size: once
cdr3_length: 17
cdr3_aa: CASSLVGSGVFYNEQFF
cdr3_nt: TGCGCCAGCAGCTTGGTCGGGAGCGGGGTTTTCTACAATGAGCAGTTCTTC

j_call: TRBJ2-7
v_call: TRBV18
d_call: NA
clone_size: NA
cdr3_length: 14
cdr3_aa: CASSRARNSYEQYF
cdr3_nt: TGTGCCAGCTCCCGGGCGCGGAACTCCTACGAGCAGTACTTC

j_call: TRBJ1-3
v_call: TRBV5-1
d_call: NA
clone_size: NA
cdr3_length: 15
cdr3_aa: CASSLAAGTGNTIYF
cdr3_nt: TGCGCCAGCAGCTTGGCCGCGGGGACCGGAAACACCATATATTTT

j_call: TRBJ2-1
v_call: TRBV18
d_call: NA
clone_size: NA
cdr3_length: 13
cdr3_aa: CASSPIGMDEQFF
cdr3_nt: TGTGCCAGCTCACCGATAGGGATGGATGAGCAGTTCTTC

j_call: TRBJ2-7
v_call: TRBV28
d_call: NA
clone_size: few
cdr3_length: 14
cdr3_aa: CASSPSGRSYEQYF
cdr3_nt: TGTGCCAGCAGTCCCTCGGGGCGGTCCTACGAGCAGTACTTC

j_call: TRBJ2-1
v_call: TRBV19
d_call: NA
clone_size: NA
cdr3_length: 13
cdr3_aa: CASSSPGENEQFF
cdr3_nt: TGTGCCAGTAGTTCCCCAGGGGAGAATGAGCAGTTCTTC

j_call: TRBJ2-5
v_call: TRBV5-1
d_call: NA
clone_size: NA
cdr3_length: 14
cdr3_aa: CASSLADRDATQYF
cdr3_nt: TGCGCCAGCAGCTTGGCCGATCGTGATGCGACCCAGTACTTC

j_call: TRBJ2-3
v_call: TRBV7-8
d_call: TRBD2
clone_size: NA
cdr3_length: 19
cdr3_aa: CASSLGGLAGGPPTDTQYF
cdr3_nt: TGTGCCAGCAGCTTAGGCGGCCTAGCGGGAGGGCCACCCACAGATACGCAGTATTTT